Listed here are 20 T cell receptor beta chains from one sample, sequenced in a study of response to subunit inactivated influenza vaccine. TCRdb re-analysed the RT-PCR reads in MiXCR, keeping a single row per CDR3 protein. The sample contains 500,000 to 700,000 distinct CDR3 sequences, 20% to 25% of which appear only once. The same data also went into a second study, on T cells expressing NK-cell markers. That paper states: Synthesis of TCR beta cDNA relied on 5'RACE template switching carrying UMIs.

Here the sequenced sample was CD4+ T cells sorted from PBMCs, taken 11 to 12 days after vaccination. The origin of the receptors is a man in his fifties or sixties who received an inactivated influenza vaccine.

V usage is TRBV2 and J usage is TRBJ1-1, with 7 bases that match TRBD1. The CDR3 runs to 14 residues. CDR1 is SNHLY and CDR2 is FYNNEI in the germline V gene. V lost 7 bases and J lost 0; bases outside the gene matches: 5. The CDR3 here is CASKPGQLNTEAFF. CDR3 nucleotide sequence: TGTGCCAGCAAACCGGGACAGTTGAACACTGAAGCTTTCTTT.

The sample holds a few counts of this clonotype. This rearrangement joins TRBV7-6 to TRBJ1-5; D gene unclear. Germline CDR1 and CDR2: SGHVS and FNYEAQ. V shed 6 bases and J shed 3 bases, with 12 bases lying between them. CDR3 length: 14 residues. The CDR3 DNA follows: TGTGCCAGCAGGGGTGGGGTCGACAATCAGCCCCAGCATTTT. Translating gives CASRGGVDNQPQHF.

V is TRBV5-1 and J is TRBJ1-6; D uncertain. The CDR3 runs 15 residues. Trimming took off 0 bases at V and 6 bases at J, with 10 bases between the two ends. CDR1 and CDR2 from the germline V gene are SGHRS and YFSETQ. The DNA for the CDR3 is TGCGCCAGCAGCTTGGCCTTCGTACCTAATTCACCCCTCCACTTT. Translated, it gives CASSLAFVPNSPLHF.

This clonotype has ten or more counts. The rearrangement links TRBV12-3 or TRBV12-4 to TRBJ2-7; possible D gene TRBD2, 5 bases. Trimming took 3 bases from V and 0 from J, leaving 9 bases between them. This CDR3 contains 14 residues. CDR3 sequence (DNA): TGTGCCAGCAGTTTGGGCGGACTCTCCTACGAGCAGTACTTC. Translated, it gives CASSLGGLSYEQYF.

This clonotype was picked up a small number of times. The rearrangement links TRBV20-1 to TRBJ1-5, with 7 bases that match TRBD1. Germline V gives CDR1 DFQATT, CDR2 SNEGSKA (reference sequence). There are 14 residues in the CDR3. J gave up 2 bases and V 2 bases, and 3 bases lay outside the gene matches. CDR3 nucleotide sequence: TGCAGTGCTAGACATACAGGGGGCAATCAGCCCCAGCATTTT. Amino acid sequence: CSARHTGGNQPQHF.

This clonotype was counted once. This chain links TRBV18 with TRBJ1-2; TRBD1 aligns across 7 bases. Germline V gene lookup returns CDR1 KGHSH and CDR2 LQKENI. V was clipped by 4 bases and J by 2 bases; unmatched bases: 4. The CDR3 runs 14 residues. As DNA, the CDR3 is TGTGCCAGCTCACTCCGGGACAGCAACTATGGCTACACCTTC. As protein: CASSLRDSNYGYTF. Based on the CDR3 plus reference TRBV18 and TRBJ1-2, the full variable domain is NAGVMQNPRHLVRRRGQEARLRCSPMKGHSHVYWYRQLPEEGLKFMVYLQKENIIDESGMPKERFSAEFPKEGPSILRIQQVVRGDSAAYFCASSLRDSNYGYTFGSGTRLTVV.

This chain joins TRBV14 and TRBJ2-7; 10 nucleotides line up with TRBD2. V dropped 4 bases and J dropped 12; count of bases not matched to a gene: 6. CDR3 length: 12 residues. CDR1 SGHDN and CDR2 FVKESK come from the germline V gene. The CDR3, as DNA: TGTGCCAGCAGCCCTAGCGGGAGTATTCCGTACTTC. Its translation is CASSPSGSIPYF.

This clonotype was seen at least ten times. V gene TRBV7-2 combines with J gene TRBJ1-2; D is perhaps TRBD1 (5 bases). Germline V gene sequence: CDR1 SGHTA, CDR2 FQGNSA. This CDR3 contains 14 residues. With 3 bases removed from V and 3 bases from J, the gap between germline ends came to 11 bases. CDR3 coding DNA: TGTGCCAGCAGCTTCGGGCGGGGGGACTATGGCTACACCTTC. Its protein product is CASSFGRGDYGYTF.

The CDR3 here is CASTPQATNQPQHF. As DNA, the CDR3 is TGTGCCAGCACACCACAGGCCACCAATCAGCCCCAGCATTTT. The gene calls are TRBV6-1 and TRBJ1-5; tentative D call: TRBD1 (5 bases). Germline values: CDR1 MNHNS, CDR2 SASEGT. With 7 bases removed from V and 3 bases from J, the gap between germline ends came to 13 bases. The CDR3 extends over 14 amino acids.

This clonotype was seen repeatedly, ten times or more. V is TRBV7-6 and J is TRBJ2-1; 9 positions agree with TRBD1. V gave up 5 bases and J gave up 7 bases; unmatched junction bases: 15. CDR1 SGHVS and CDR2 FNYEAQ come from the germline V gene. This CDR3 has 17 residues. For the CDR3, the DNA is TGTGCCAGCAGCCAAAATACAAGACAGGGGGAGGAAAATGAGCAGTTCTTC. It specifies CASSQNTRQGEENEQFF.

The rearrangement uses TRBV29-1 and TRBJ2-7; 10 bases fit TRBD1. Germline-derived CDR1 and CDR2 are SQVTM and ANQGSEA. J gave up 6 bases and V 7 bases, and 9 bases lay outside the gene matches. This CDR3 comprises 13 residues. The CDR3 is CSALRDRGGEQYF. CDR3 in DNA: TGCAGCGCTCTCCGGGACAGGGGAGGCGAGCAGTACTTC.

This clonotype has only a few counts. An end of the junction differs from the germline gene, which may be a read error. The V and J genes are TRBV7-2 and TRBJ1-5; D is undetermined. The germline gives CDR1 SGHTA, CDR2 FQGNSA. This CDR3 is 13 amino acids long. CDR3 residues: CASTLNSNQPQHF. CDR3 sequence (DNA): TGTGCCAGCACCTTAAATAGCAATCAGCCCCAGCATTTT. Complete variable domain (other parts from reference TRBV7-2 and TRBJ1-5): GAGVSQSPSNKVTEKGKDVELRCDPISGHTALYWYRQSLGQGLEFLIYFQGNSAPDKSGLPSDRFSAERTGGSVSTLTIQRTQQEDSAVYLCASTLNSNQPQHFGDGTRLSIL.

This clonotype appeared many times. This rearrangement joins TRBV5-6 to TRBJ2-7; 9 bases agree with TRBD2. CDR1 is SGHDT and CDR2 is YYEEEE in the germline V gene. There are 17 residues in the CDR3. Germline trimming cut 5 bases from V and 5 bases from J; bases unmatched to any gene: 17. CDR3 amino acids: CASSLPGQWTSVDEQYF. Written as DNA, the CDR3 is TGTGCCAGCAGTTTACCGGGACAGTGGACTAGCGTCGACGAGCAGTACTTC. The complete variable domain, with remaining parts taken from reference TRBV5-6 and TRBJ2-7, reads DAGVTQSPTHLIKTRGQQVTLRCSPKSGHDTVSWYQQALGQGPQFIFQYYEEEERQRGNFPDRFSGHQFPNYSSELNVNALLLGDSALYLCASSLPGQWTSVDEQYFGPGTRLTVT.

The chain has TRBV28 and TRBJ2-2; the match to TRBD2 covers 7 bases. Germline V gives CDR1 MDHEN, CDR2 SYDVKM. V trimming: 7 bases; J trimming: 1 base; junction bases outside the gene matches: 9. The CDR3 extends over 16 amino acids. The CDR3 spells CASKSWRELNTGELFF. The DNA for the CDR3 is TGTGCCAGCAAGTCGTGGCGGGAGTTGAACACCGGGGAGCTGTTTTTT.

J is TRBJ2-1 and V is TRBV30; D unclear. The CDR3 totals 13 residues. V lost 0 bases and J lost 5, with 8 bases in between. Looked up from germline, CDR1 is GTSNPN and CDR2 is SVGIG (reference sequence). The CDR3, as DNA: TGTGCCTGGAGTGTTTGGACGGACAATGAGCAGTTCTTC. This sequence encodes CAWSVWTDNEQFF.

This clonotype has only one observation. V usage is TRBV12-3 or TRBV12-4 and J usage is TRBJ2-3; 7 positions match TRBD2. J lost 5 bases, V lost 6 bases, and 14 bases had no gene match. The length of the CDR3 is 16 residues. The CDR3 region has the DNA TGTGCCAGCAGCCCCGGGGCAGGGAGGGTCGGAGATACGCAGTATTTT. This gives the protein CASSPGAGRVGDTQYF.

This chain links TRBV7-2 with TRBJ2-1, with 9 bases lining up with TRBD2. CDR1 SGHTA and CDR2 FQGNSA come from the germline V gene. V trimming: 5 bases; J trimming: 4 bases; junction bases outside the gene matches: 9. This CDR3 comprises 16 residues. This CDR3 reads CASSPLFLAGYNEQFF. The CDR3 DNA follows: TGTGCCAGCAGCCCCCTTTTCCTAGCGGGGTACAATGAGCAGTTCTTC.

This clonotype has at least ten counts. J is TRBJ1-1 and V is TRBV5-5; D perhaps matches TRBD1 (5 bases). Looked up from germline, CDR1 is SGHKS and CDR2 is YYEKEE (reference sequence). The CDR3 is 15 amino acids. The V and J ends lost 0 bases and 4 bases respectively, with 13 bases between them. DNA of the CDR3: TGTGCCAGCAGCTTGGAGGCGGTAGGGGCCACTGAAGCTTTCTTT. It encodes CASSLEAVGATEAFF.

On this clonotype itself: The junction departs from germline at one end; a sequencing error may be responsible. J is TRBJ1-1 and V is TRBV19; D unclear. CDR1 LNHDA and CDR2 SQIVND come from the germline V gene (reference sequence). The CDR3 spans 15 residues. CDR3 DNA: TGTGCCAGTAGTACCCCCCGGACGGTCTACACTGAGGCTTTCTTT. It specifies CASSTPRTVYTEAFF.

This clonotype has more than one count but fewer than ten. The V and J genes are TRBV7-2 and TRBJ2-1; 13 bases line up with TRBD2. The CDR3 length is 17 residues. Germline lookup yields CDR1 SGHTA and CDR2 FQGNSA. V dropped 5 bases and J dropped 14; count of bases not matched to a gene: 18. Written as DNA, the CDR3 is TGTGCCAGCAGCGCTACTACTACTAGCGGGGGGGCCGCTTTTAAGTTCTTC. Protein sequence: CASSATTTSGGAAFKFF.